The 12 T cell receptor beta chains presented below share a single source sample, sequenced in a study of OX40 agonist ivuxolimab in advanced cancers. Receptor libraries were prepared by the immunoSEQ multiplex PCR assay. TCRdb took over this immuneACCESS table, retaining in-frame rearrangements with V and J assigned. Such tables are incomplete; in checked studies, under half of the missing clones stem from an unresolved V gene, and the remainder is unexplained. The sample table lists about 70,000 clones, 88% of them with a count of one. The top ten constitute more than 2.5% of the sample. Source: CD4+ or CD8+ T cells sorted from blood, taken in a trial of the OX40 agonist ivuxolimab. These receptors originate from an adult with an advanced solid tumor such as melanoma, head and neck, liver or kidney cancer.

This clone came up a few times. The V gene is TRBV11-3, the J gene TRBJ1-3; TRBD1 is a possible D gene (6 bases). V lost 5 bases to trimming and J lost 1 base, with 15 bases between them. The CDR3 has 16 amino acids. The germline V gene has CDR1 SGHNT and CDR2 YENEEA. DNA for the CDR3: TGTGCCAGCAGCCATGGGCAGGGGCTTTCTGGAAACACCATATATTTT. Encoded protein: CASSHGQGLSGNTIYF.

The CDR3 nucleotides read TGTGCCAGCCGCCCGGGACCGATGAACACTGAAGCTTTCTTT. This encodes CASRPGPMNTEAFF. The rearrangement joins TRBV5-4 to TRBJ1-1; perhaps TRBD1 as D (5 bases). V dropped 7 bases and J dropped 0 bases, with 13 bases sitting between them. The CDR3 runs 14 residues. Germline-derived CDR1 and CDR2 are SGHNT and YYREEE (reference sequence).

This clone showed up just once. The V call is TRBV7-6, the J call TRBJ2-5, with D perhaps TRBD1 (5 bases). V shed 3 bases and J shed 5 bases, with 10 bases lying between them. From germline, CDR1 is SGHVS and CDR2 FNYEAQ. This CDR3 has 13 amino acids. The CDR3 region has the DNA TGTGCCAGCAGCTTGCGACAGTGGGAGACCCAGTACTTC. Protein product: CASSLRQWETQYF. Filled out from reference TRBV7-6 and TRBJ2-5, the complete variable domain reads GAGVSQSPRYKVTKRGQDVALRCDPISGHVSLYWYRQALGQGPEFLTYFNYEAQQDKSGLPNDRFSAERPEGSISTLTIQRTEQRDSAMYRCASSLRQWETQYFGPGTRLLVL.

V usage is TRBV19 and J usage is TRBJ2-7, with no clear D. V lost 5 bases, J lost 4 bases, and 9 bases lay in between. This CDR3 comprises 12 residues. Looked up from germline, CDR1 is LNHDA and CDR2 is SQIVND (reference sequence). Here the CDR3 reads CASSLGSYEQYF. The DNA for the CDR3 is TGTGCCAGTAGTCTGGGGTCGTACGAGCAGTACTTC.

DNA for the CDR3: TGTGCCAGTCTTCGGGGAACTGGGGCCAACGTCCTGACTTTC. It yields the protein CASLRGTGANVLTF. This chain joins TRBV19 and TRBJ2-6; perhaps TRBD2 as D (5 bases). The CDR3 has 14 residues. The ends were cut back, 8 bases at V and 2 bases at J, with 10 bases in the middle. The germline V gene encodes CDR1 LNHDA and CDR2 SQIVND (reference sequence).

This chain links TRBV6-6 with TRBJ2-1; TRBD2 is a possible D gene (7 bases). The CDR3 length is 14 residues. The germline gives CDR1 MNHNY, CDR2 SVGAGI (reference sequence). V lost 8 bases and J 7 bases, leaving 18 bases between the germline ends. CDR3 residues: CASLGGLKWNEQFF. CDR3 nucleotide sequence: TGTGCCAGCCTGGGGGGGCTAAAATGGAATGAGCAGTTCTTC.

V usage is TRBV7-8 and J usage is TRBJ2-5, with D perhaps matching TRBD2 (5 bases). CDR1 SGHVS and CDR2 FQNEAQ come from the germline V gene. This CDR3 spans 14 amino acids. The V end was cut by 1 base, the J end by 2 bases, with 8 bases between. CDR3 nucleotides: TGTGCCAGCAGCTTAGTCCCGGGACAAGAGACCCAGTACTTC. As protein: CASSLVPGQETQYF.

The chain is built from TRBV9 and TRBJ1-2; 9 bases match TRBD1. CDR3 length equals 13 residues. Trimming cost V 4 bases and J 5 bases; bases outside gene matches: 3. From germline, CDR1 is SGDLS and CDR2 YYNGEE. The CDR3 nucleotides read TGTGCCAGCAGCCCGGGGACAGGGTATGGCTACACCTTC. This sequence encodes CASSPGTGYGYTF.

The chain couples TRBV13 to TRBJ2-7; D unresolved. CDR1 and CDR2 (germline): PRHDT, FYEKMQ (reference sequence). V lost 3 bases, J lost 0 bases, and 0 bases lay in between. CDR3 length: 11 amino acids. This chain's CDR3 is CASSFSYEQYF. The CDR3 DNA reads TGTGCCAGCAGCTTCTCCTACGAGCAGTACTTC.

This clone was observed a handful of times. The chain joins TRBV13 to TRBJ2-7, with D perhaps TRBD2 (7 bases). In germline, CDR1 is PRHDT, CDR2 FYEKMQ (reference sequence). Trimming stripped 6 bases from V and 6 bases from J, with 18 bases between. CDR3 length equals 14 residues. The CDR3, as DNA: TGTGCCAGCAGACTACTAGGGGGGGCCACCGAGCAGTACTTC. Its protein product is CASRLLGGATEQYF.

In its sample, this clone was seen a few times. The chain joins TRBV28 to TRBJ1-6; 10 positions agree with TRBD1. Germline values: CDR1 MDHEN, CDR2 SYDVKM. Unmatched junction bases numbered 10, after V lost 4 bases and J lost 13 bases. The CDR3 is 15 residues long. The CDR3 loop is CASSSAGTGVTPLHF. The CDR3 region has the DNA TGTGCCAGCAGTTCAGCCGGGACAGGGGTCACTCCCCTCCACTTT.

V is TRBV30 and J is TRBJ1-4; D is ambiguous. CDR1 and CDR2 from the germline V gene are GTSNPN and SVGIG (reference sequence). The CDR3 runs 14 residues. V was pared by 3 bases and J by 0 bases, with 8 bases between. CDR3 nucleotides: TGTGCCTGGAGAGCGGGCGCAACTAATGAAAAACTGTTTTTT. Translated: CAWRAGATNEKLFF.